The T cell receptor (beta chain) described here comes from a study of T cells after yellow fever vaccination. CDR1 LGHNA and CDR2 YSLEER come from the germline V gene. Trimming removed 4 bases from V and 1 base from J, with 10 bases in between. This CDR3 contains 14 residues. TCRdb fed the 5' RACE reads into MiXCR, producing one record per CDR3 protein. This table has around 500,000 distinct CDR3 sequences, less than 25% appearing once. This chain joins TRBV4-3 and TRBJ1-1, with D unresolved. This TCR came from a man younger than 35 who received the YFV17D yellow fever vaccine. Sample: PBMCs, taken 21 days after the first yellow fever vaccination. The CDR3 spells CASSRLLRNTEAFF. The CDR3 DNA reads TGCGCCAGCAGCCGCCTCCTACGGAACACTGAAGCTTTCTTT.